This T cell receptor beta chain was sequenced in a study of T-cell memory formation after mild COVID-19. Study-level points and caveats: Contracting CD4+ clones sat mainly in CM and EM; CD8+ in EMRA. In second-wave clones peaking day 37, SARS-CoV-2 specificity remained unconfirmed. Cross-reactive memory apparently joined, as some responding clones appeared in pre-infection memory.

Trimming took 0 bases from V and 2 from J; bases not matched to a gene: 6. CDR3 size: 17 residues. The germline CDR1 and CDR2 sequences are SGDLS and YYNGEE. As concerns this clonotype: Its cognate antigen is unknown.

5'RACE primed from the constant segment yielded TCR alpha and TCR beta cDNA libraries bearing sample barcodes and UMIs. TCRdb reprocessed the 5' RACE reads via MiXCR and lists one record per CDR3 protein. The data contain about 430,000 distinct CDR3 sequences, 24% of them singletons. The V and J genes are TRBV9 and TRBJ2-3; TRBD2 aligns across 10 bases. Sequenced sample: PBMCs or a T cell subset sorted from them (not recorded which). The sequence was obtained from an adult woman who had mild COVID-19 (a few samples of this study predate the infection). Cell type and time point are not known. CDR3 protein: CASSVVGAGGLTDTQYF. CDR3 nucleotide sequence: TGTGCCAGCAGCGTAGTCGGAGCGGGAGGGCTCACAGATACGCAGTATTTT. The full variable domain, completed using reference TRBV9 and TRBJ2-3, is DSGVTQTPKHLITATGQRVTLRCSPRSGDLSVYWYQQSLDQGLQFLIQYYNGEERAKGNILERFSAQQFPDLHSELNLSSLELGDSALYFCASSVVGAGGLTDTQYFGPGTRLTVL.